Listed below are T cell receptor beta chains from one sample, sequenced in a study of CD8 T cells in Susac syndrome. TCRdb reanalysed the immunoSEQ multiplex PCR reads using MiXCR and keeps one entry per CDR3 protein. The sample contains 150,000 to 200,000 distinct CDR3 sequences, over 90% of which appear only once. The source material was CD8+ T cells from PBMCs. The receptor set was obtained from a human donor with Susac syndrome. Both conserved end residues are part of each CDR3. The order of the fields is clone size, J gene, D gene, V gene, CDR3 DNA, CDR3 protein. A D gene is named only where the DNA matches it firmly. Size tells how often a clone was seen (once, few, many) or the class of an expanded clone, and some rows leave it out.

NA | TRBJ1-1 | NA | TRBV10-3 | TGTGCCATCACTTCGGGACCGAACACTGAAGCTTTCTTT | CAITSGPNTEAFF
NA | TRBJ1-1 | NA | TRBV4-2 | TGTGCCAGCAGCCAATCGCGCCTCCGGGGGGCTTTCTTT | CASSQSRLRGAFF
NA | TRBJ1-1 | NA | TRBV5-4 | TGTGCCAGCAGCTTGGGGGGTCCGAACACTGAAGCTTTCTTT | CASSLGGPNTEAFF
NA | TRBJ1-1 | TRBD1 | TRBV27 | TGTGCCACCTCGAGACAGGGCGCTGAAGCTTTCTTT | CATSRQGAEAFF
NA | TRBJ2-3 | NA | TRBV24-1 | TGTGCCACCAGTGATTTGGTCAGCGGAAATACAGATACGCAGTATTTT | CATSDLVSGNTDTQYF
NA | TRBJ2-3 | NA | TRBV4-2 | TGTGCCAGCAGCCAGGCGGCAGATACGCAGTATTTT | CASSQAADTQYF
NA | TRBJ2-4 | TRBD2 | TRBV4-1 | TGCGCCAGCAGCCAGCTCGGGGGGACGGGAAACATTCAGTACTTC | CASSQLGGTGNIQYF
NA | TRBJ1-6 | NA | TRBV2 | TGTGCCAGCAGTGACAGGCTCCATTCACCCCTCCACTTT | CASSDRLHSPLHF
NA | TRBJ2-7 | NA | TRBV12-3/TRBV12-4 | TGTGCCAGCAGCCACAGGGAGGCCTACGAGCAGTACTTC | CASSHREAYEQYF
NA | TRBJ2-1 | TRBD2 | TRBV7-8 | TGTGCCAGCAGCCCCGGACTAGCGGGAGGTGCCTACAATGAGCAGTTCTTC | CASSPGLAGGAYNEQFF
NA | TRBJ2-3 | NA | TRBV29-1 | TGCAGCGTTCCAAGGAGGTCAAAGGCAGATACGCAGTATTTT | CSVPRRSKADTQYF
NA | TRBJ2-2 | TRBD2 | TRBV7-7 | TGTGCTAGCAGCCGGACTAGCGGGGCTACCGGGGAGCTGTTTTTT | CASSRTSGATGELFF
NA | TRBJ1-2 | TRBD1 | TRBV29-1 | TGCAGCGTTCCTCGACAGGGGCCTGGCTACACCTTC | CSVPRQGPGYTF
NA | TRBJ1-1 | TRBD1 | TRBV5-6 | TGTGCCAGCAGCCTGTGGACAGGGGAGTGGACTGAAGCTTTCTTT | CASSLWTGEWTEAFF
NA | TRBJ2-2 | TRBD1 | TRBV13 | TGTGCCAGCAGCGGCCGGGACAGTGACACCGGGGAGCTGTTTTTT | CASSGRDSDTGELFF
NA | TRBJ2-1 | TRBD1 | TRBV18 | TGTGCCAGCTCATTAAGACAGGGAGATGAGCAGTTCTTC | CASSLRQGDEQFF
NA | TRBJ2-7 | NA | TRBV7-9 | TGTGCCAGCAGCTCGCCGGGACATAACTACGAGCAGTACTTC | CASSSPGHNYEQYF
NA | TRBJ2-7 | TRBD1 | TRBV2 | TGTGCCAGCAGTGAATGGACAGGTCACTACGAGCAGTACTTC | CASSEWTGHYEQYF
once | TRBJ2-3 | TRBD2 | TRBV3-1 | TGTGCCAGCAGCCCCAGGACTAGCGGGGGCACAGATACGCAGTATTTT | CASSPRTSGGTDTQYF
NA | TRBJ1-1 | TRBD1 | TRBV5-6 | TGTGCCTGGGGTCGGGGACAGATGAACACTGAAGCTTTCTTT | CAWGRGQMNTEAFF
NA | TRBJ2-5 | TRBD2 | TRBV20-1 | TGCAGTGCTAAAAGGACTAGCCGGGAGACCCAGTACTTC | CSAKRTSRETQYF
NA | TRBJ1-5 | NA | TRBV5-4 | TGTGCCAGCAGTCGTAGGGGTACGTCACATTTT | CASSRRGTSHF
NA | TRBJ2-1 | TRBD2 | TRBV6-5 | TGTGCCAGCAGCCCTCGGGAGGGGCCCAGTGAGCAGTTCTTC | CASSPREGPSEQFF
NA | TRBJ2-1 | TRBD2 | TRBV9 | TGTGCCAGCAGCGCAGGACTAGCGGGAGCGACGGGCAATGAGCAGTTCTTC | CASSAGLAGATGNEQFF
NA | TRBJ2-2 | NA | TRBV6-5 | TGTGCCAGCAGTTACAGGACCAACACCGGGGAGCTGTTTTTT | CASSYRTNTGELFF
once | TRBJ2-7 | TRBD2 | TRBV27 | TGTGCCAGCTCCGGGACTAAGTCCTACGAGCAGTACTTC | CASSGTKSYEQYF
NA | TRBJ1-4 | TRBD1 | TRBV9 | TGTGCCAGCAGAAGGGACAGTTCGGAAAAACTGTTTTTT | CASRRDSSEKLFF
NA | TRBJ2-1 | TRBD2 | TRBV3-1 | TGTGCCAGCAGCGAGGCACTAGCGGACTACAATGAGCAGTTCTTC | CASSEALADYNEQFF
NA | TRBJ2-3 | TRBD2 | TRBV7-7 | TGTGCTAGCAGCGCGGGAGTTGACGGGGATACGCAGTATTTT | CASSAGVDGDTQYF
NA | TRBJ2-2 | TRBD1 | TRBV12-3/TRBV12-4 | TGTGCCAGCAGTACGGACAGGGGGTCCGTCGGGGAGCTGTTTTTT | CASSTDRGSVGELFF
NA | TRBJ2-3 | TRBD2 | TRBV10-2 | TGCGCCAGCAATGTTCCGGGGGGAGGCACAGATACGCAGTATTTT | CASNVPGGGTDTQYF
NA | TRBJ2-5 | NA | TRBV11-2 | TGTGCCAGCAGCTCTCCTTTGGATCAAGAGACCCAGTACTTC | CASSSPLDQETQYF
NA | TRBJ2-7 | TRBD1 | TRBV19 | TGTGCCAGCGGGACAGGCCAAGGCTACGAGCAGTACTTC | CASGTGQGYEQYF
once | TRBJ2-1 | TRBD2 | TRBV6-5 | TGTGCCAGCAGTTACTCGGCTAGCGGGAAGTACAATGAGCAGTTCTTC | CASSYSASGKYNEQFF
once | TRBJ1-4 | NA | TRBV30 | TGTGCCTGGAGTGATCCAGGGACAACTAATGAAAAACTGTTTTTT | CAWSDPGTTNEKLFF